Listed here are 5 T cell receptor beta chains from one sample, sequenced in a study of shared clonotypes between healthy human individuals. Naive-designated CD8 cells lacked CD45RO, were positively enriched for CCR7, and omitted terminally differentiated effector memory CD45RA+ cells. The data were produced by immunoSEQ multiplex PCR, yet TCRdb's version contains in-frame clones alone and is incomplete. The sample includes hundreds of thousands of clones, more than 85% of them seen just once. The specimen was naive CD8+ T cells sorted from blood. These receptors came from a man aged 25-45 years in good health.

The chain combines TRBV14 with TRBJ2-7, with a weak D call TRBD2 (6 bases). The V gene lost 3 bases and the J gene lost 3 bases, with 9 bases spanning the gap. This CDR3 has 13 residues. From germline, CDR1 is SGHDN and CDR2 FVKESK. This CDR3 is CASSQGLLYEQYF. DNA for the CDR3: TGTGCCAGCAGCCAGGGACTCCTCTACGAGCAGTACTTC. Based on the CDR3 plus reference TRBV14 and TRBJ2-7, the full variable domain is EAGVTQFPSHSVIEKGQTVTLRCDPISGHDNLYWYRRVMGKEIKFLLHFVKESKQDESGMPNNRFLAERTGGTYSTLKVQPAELEDSGVYFCASSQGLLYEQYFGPGTRLTVT.

J is TRBJ2-5 and V is TRBV7-9; D not resolved. The CDR3 contains 14 residues. V was clipped by 4 bases and J by 2 bases, with 11 bases between them. In germline, CDR1 is SEHNR, CDR2 FQNEAQ (reference sequence). Written as DNA, the CDR3 is TGTGCCAGCAGCTCCCAGCTTACTCAAGAGACCCAGTACTTC. It codes for CASSSQLTQETQYF.

The chain links TRBV19 to TRBJ2-1; 8 nucleotides match TRBD2. The CDR3 is 15 residues long. Germline CDR1 and CDR2: LNHDA and SQIVND (reference sequence). With 3 bases clipped from V and 9 bases from J, the junction kept 10 bases outside the gene matches. In DNA form, the CDR3 reads TGTGCCAGTAGTATCCCGGGACTAGGCCCGATTGAGCAGTTCTTC. Its translation is CASSIPGLGPIEQFF.

This chain uses TRBV9 with TRBJ2-7; TRBD2 aligns across 7 bases. Per the germline V gene, CDR1 is SGDLS and CDR2 is YYNGEE. CDR3 length: 16 amino acids. The V segment lost 3 bases and the J segment 6 bases; nucleotides outside the gene matches: 15. Here the CDR3 reads CASSGEGRVGSVEQYF. The CDR3 nucleotides read TGTGCCAGCAGCGGCGAGGGGAGGGTGGGATCCGTCGAGCAGTACTTC.

This rearrangement joins TRBV10-2 to TRBJ2-3, with 8 bases fitting TRBD1. CDR1 and CDR2 (germline): WSHSY, SAAADI. The V gene end was trimmed by 2 bases and the J gene end by 3 bases; junction bases not matched to a gene: 10. The CDR3 contains 17 residues. The DNA for the CDR3 is TGCGCCAGCAGTGAGCCGAGTTGGGACAGGACGACAGATACGCAGTATTTT. This codes for CASSEPSWDRTTDTQYF.